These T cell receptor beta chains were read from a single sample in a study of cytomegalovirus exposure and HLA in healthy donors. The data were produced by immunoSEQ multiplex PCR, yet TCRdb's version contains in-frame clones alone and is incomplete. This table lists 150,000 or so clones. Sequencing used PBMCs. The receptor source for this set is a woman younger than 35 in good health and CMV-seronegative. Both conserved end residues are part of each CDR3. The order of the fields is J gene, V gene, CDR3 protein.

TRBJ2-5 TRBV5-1 CASSLAMGGQETQYF
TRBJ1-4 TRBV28 CASSFTSTNEKLFF
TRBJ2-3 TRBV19 CASSLDRDLTGTQYF
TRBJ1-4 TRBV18 CASRTGSATNEKLFF
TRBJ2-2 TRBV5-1 CASSSYNTGELFF
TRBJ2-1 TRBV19 CASSIIPSLEQFF
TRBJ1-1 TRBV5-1 CASSSDTGGWTEAFF
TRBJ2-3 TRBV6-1 CASSDAQGLGDTQYF
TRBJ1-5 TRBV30 CAWGLQSNQPQHF
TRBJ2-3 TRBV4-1 CASSRAGTSGESTDTQYF
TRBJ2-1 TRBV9 CASSVAEISYNEQFF
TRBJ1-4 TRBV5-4 CASSVQGYGEKLFF
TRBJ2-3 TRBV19 CASSIAGGPTDTQYF
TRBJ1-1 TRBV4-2 CASSPNSGRTEAFF
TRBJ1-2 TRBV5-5 CASSLAPANYGYTF
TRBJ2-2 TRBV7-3 CASSPNTGELFF
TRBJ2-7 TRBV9 CASSVGLAGAYEQYF
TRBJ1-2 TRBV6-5 CASSYALQGPRIGYTF
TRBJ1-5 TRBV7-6 CASSLESGFQPQHF
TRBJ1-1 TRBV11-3 CASSLFPDTEAFF
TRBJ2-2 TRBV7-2 CASSLKNGRNTGELFF
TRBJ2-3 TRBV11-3 CASSLGGSTDTQYF
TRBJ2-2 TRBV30 CAWGRDMGGTGELFF
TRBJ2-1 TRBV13 CASSFSGSFYNEQFF
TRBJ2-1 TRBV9 CASSVASAGRNEQFF
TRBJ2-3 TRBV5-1 CASSLNSGRTSDTQYF
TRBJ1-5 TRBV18 CASSQAPSINNQPQHF
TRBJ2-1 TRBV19 CASLAGGPYNEQFF
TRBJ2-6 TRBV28 CASSSMGHRSGANVLTF
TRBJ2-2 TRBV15 CATSRGIGELFF
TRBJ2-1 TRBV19 CASNPLARGNNEQFF
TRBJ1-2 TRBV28 CASSSREDWYGYGYTF
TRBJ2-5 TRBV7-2 CASTYLAGGETQYF
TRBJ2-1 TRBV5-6 CASSLALLAHVGGQFF
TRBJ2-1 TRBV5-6 CASSFLPDEQFF
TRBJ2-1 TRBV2 CASSEAGQPTYNEQFF